This paragraph reports one TCR beta chain. Clones were sequenced by immunoSEQ multiplex PCR, and TCRdb holds only the in-frame ones, with some missing. The repertoire has 41,000 or so clones, around 80% of them found once; the top ten carry under 25%. This entry is derived from a study of OX40 agonist ivuxolimab in advanced cancers. Study-level information: Of mixed ages from about 20 to 80 and averaging about 60 years, the group was more than 65% male. Therapy given before enrollment (anti-PD-1, anti-PD-L1 or anti-CTLA-4) was allowed, and around 40% had some.

Germline assignment: CDR1 SGHVS and CDR2 FNYEAQ. This CDR3 comprises 14 residues. The V and J genes are TRBV7-6 and TRBJ2-5; 7 nucleotides agree with TRBD1. TRBJ2-7 matches the DNA end more closely, so the J call is doubtful. Source: CD4+ or CD8+ T cells sorted from blood, taken in a trial of the OX40 agonist ivuxolimab. The TCR comes from an adult with an advanced solid tumor such as melanoma, head and neck, liver or kidney cancer. CDR3 sequence (DNA): TGTGCCAGCAGCCCCTTGGACAGGTCCTACGAGCAGTACTTC. Its protein is CASSPLDRSYEQYF.